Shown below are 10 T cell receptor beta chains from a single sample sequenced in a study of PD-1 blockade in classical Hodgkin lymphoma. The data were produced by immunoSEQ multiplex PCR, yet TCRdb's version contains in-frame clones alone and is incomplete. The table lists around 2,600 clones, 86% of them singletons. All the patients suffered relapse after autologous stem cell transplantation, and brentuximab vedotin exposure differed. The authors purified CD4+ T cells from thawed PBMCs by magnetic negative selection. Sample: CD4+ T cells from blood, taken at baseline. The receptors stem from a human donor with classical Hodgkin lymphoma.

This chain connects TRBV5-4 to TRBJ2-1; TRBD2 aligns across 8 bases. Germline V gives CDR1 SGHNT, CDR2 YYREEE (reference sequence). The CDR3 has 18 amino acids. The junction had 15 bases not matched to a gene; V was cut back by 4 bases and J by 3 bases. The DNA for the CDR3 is TGTGCCAGCAGCCCGCGGGGCGGGAGGCTCCTTGGCTACAATGAGCAGTTCTTC. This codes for CASSPRGGRLLGYNEQFF.

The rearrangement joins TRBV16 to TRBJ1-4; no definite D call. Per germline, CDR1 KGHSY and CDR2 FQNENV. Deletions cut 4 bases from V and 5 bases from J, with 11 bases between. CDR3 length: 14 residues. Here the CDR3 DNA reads TGTGCCAGCAGCCCATACATCGTCAATGAAAAACTGTTTTTT. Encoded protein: CASSPYIVNEKLFF. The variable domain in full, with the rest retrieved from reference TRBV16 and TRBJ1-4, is GEEVAQTPKHLVRGEGQKAKLYCAPIKGHSYVFWYQQVLKNEFKFLISFQNENVFDETGMPKERFSAKCLPNSPCSLEIQATKLEDSAVYFCASSPYIVNEKLFFGSGTQLSVL.

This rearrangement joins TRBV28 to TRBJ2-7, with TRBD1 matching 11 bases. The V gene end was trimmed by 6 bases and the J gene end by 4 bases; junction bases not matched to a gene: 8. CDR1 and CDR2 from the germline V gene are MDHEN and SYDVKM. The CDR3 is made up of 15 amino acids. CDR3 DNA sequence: TGTGCCAGCAGGTCCCCGGGACAGGGGGGGTACGAGCAGTACTTC. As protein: CASRSPGQGGYEQYF.

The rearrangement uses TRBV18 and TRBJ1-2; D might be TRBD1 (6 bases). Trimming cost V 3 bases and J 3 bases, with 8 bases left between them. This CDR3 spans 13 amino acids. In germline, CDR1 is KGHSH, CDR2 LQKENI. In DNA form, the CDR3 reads TGTGCCAGCTCACCCGACAGGTACTATGGCTACACCTTC. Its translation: CASSPDRYYGYTF.

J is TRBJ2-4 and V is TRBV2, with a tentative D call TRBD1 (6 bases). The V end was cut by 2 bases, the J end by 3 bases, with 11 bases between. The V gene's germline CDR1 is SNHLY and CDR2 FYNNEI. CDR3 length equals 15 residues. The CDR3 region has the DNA TGTGCCAGCAGTGAAAGGCAGGGGCACAAAAACATTCAGTACTTC. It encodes CASSERQGHKNIQYF.

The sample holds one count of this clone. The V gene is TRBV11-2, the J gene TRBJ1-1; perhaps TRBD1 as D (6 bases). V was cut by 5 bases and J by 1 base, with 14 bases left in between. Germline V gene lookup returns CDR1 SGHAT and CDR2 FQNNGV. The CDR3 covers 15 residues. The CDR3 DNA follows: TGTGCCAGCAGCCCCCGGGAGGGGGAGAACACTGAAGCTTTCTTT. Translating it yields CASSPREGENTEAFF.

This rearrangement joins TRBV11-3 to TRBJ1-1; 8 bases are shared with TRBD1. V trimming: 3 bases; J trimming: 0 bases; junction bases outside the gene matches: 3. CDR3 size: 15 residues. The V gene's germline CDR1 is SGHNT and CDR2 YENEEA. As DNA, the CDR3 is TGTGCCAGCAGCTTCCGACAGGGGATGAACACTGAAGCTTTCTTT. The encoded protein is CASSFRQGMNTEAFF.

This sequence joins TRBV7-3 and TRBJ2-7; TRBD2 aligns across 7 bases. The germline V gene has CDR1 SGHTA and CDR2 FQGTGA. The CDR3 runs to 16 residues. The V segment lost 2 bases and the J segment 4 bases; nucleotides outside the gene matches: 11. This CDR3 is CASSLDGAAGKYEQYF. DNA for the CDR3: TGTGCCAGCAGCTTAGATGGTGCAGCGGGAAAATACGAGCAGTACTTC.

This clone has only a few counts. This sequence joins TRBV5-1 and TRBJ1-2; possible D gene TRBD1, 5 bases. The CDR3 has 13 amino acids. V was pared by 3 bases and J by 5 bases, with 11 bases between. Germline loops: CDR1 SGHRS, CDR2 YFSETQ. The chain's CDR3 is CASSSRVAYGYTF. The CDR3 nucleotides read TGCGCCAGCAGCTCCAGGGTTGCGTATGGCTACACCTTC.

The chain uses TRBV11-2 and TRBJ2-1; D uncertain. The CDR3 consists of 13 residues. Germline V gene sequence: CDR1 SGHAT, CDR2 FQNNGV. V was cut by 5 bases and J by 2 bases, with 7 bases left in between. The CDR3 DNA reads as TGTGCCAGCAGCCCTTCTGCCTACAATGAGCAGTTCTTC. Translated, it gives CASSPSAYNEQFF.